The 3 T cell receptor beta chains below all came from one sample that was sequenced in a study of radiotherapy plus CTLA-4 blockade in lung cancer. Some clones are missing from TCRdb's copy, which holds only in-frame ones; the method was immunoSEQ multiplex PCR. The data show about 110,000 clones, more than 75% seen once. The sequenced sample was peripheral blood, obtained from a patient treated with radiotherapy plus ipilimumab. The receptor set was obtained from a human donor with non-small cell lung cancer that progressed on radiotherapy plus ipilimumab. Some clones in this sample may be carry-over from other donors' samples.

The chain uses TRBV2 and TRBJ1-5; no firm D call. Trimming removed 3 bases at V and 5 bases at J, with 8 bases between. The V gene's germline CDR1 is SNHLY and CDR2 FYNNEI. CDR3 size: 13 residues. CDR3 region: CASSEDWDQPQHF. CDR3 sequence (DNA): TGTGCCAGCAGTGAGGACTGGGATCAGCCCCAGCATTTT.

The sample holds a few counts of this clone. CDR3 bases: TGTGCCAGTAGTCTCATGACAGGGGGGAACACTGAAGCTTTCTTT. Amino acid sequence: CASSLMTGGNTEAFF. This chain connects TRBV19 to TRBJ1-1; 9 positions match TRBD1. Germline loops: CDR1 LNHDA, CDR2 SQIVND (reference sequence). The CDR3 is 15 amino acids. The V gene end was trimmed by 5 bases and the J gene end by 1 base; junction bases not matched to a gene: 5.

The chain recombines TRBV30 with TRBJ2-6; D might be TRBD1 (5 bases). Germline CDR1 GTSNPN, CDR2 SVGIG (reference sequence). Trimming left V 2 bases short and J 0 bases short, with 5 bases between. This CDR3 contains 14 residues. DNA of the CDR3: TGTGCCTGGAGTACAGGCTCTGGGGCCAACGTCCTGACTTTC. Amino acids: CAWSTGSGANVLTF.